The 13 T cell receptor beta chains in this list originate from one sample, sequenced in a study of T-cell reconstitution after alpha-beta-depleted transplantation in children. Unique molecular identifiers were incorporated when the TCRbeta library was constructed. TCRdb recomputed calls from the PCR reads with MiXCR, one row per CDR3 protein. The sample carries around 600,000 distinct CDR3 sequences, around 16% recorded once. The sequenced sample was PBMCs from the stem cell graft donor, obtained from the stem cell graft. The receptors originated from a human donor who donated a stem cell graft to a child with acute myeloid leukemia.

The gene calls are TRBV4-3 and TRBJ2-2, with a possible D match to TRBD2 (6 bases). Trimming took 1 base from V and 5 from J, leaving 14 bases between them. This CDR3 comprises 16 residues. Germline CDR1 reads LGHNA; CDR2 reads YSLEER. The CDR3 bases are TGCGCCAGCAGCCAAGTTGCGGGGCGAGGGACCGGGGAGCTGTTTTTT. Amino acids: CASSQVAGRGTGELFF.

V is TRBV5-1 and J is TRBJ2-2; D call uncertain. V gave up 0 bases and J gave up 0 bases, with 9 bases separating them. This CDR3 spans 16 amino acids. Germline V gene data show CDR1 as SGHRS and CDR2 as YFSETQ. The CDR3 region is CASSLEVGANTGELFF. The CDR3 bases are TGCGCCAGCAGCTTGGAGGTCGGCGCGAACACCGGGGAGCTGTTTTTT.

In its sample, this clonotype was seen a few times. The CDR3 loop is CASSGSANTEAFF. The DNA for the CDR3 is TGTGCCAGCAGCGGGTCCGCGAACACTGAAGCTTTCTTT. V is TRBV7-9 and J is TRBJ1-1; D unclear. Germline lookup yields CDR1 SEHNR and CDR2 FQNEAQ (reference sequence). The V gene lost 5 bases and the J gene lost 1 base, with 8 bases spanning the gap. CDR3 length: 13 amino acids.

This clonotype was seen at least ten times. The rearrangement links TRBV29-1 to TRBJ2-5; maybe TRBD2 (6 bases). The germline CDR1 and CDR2 sequences are SQVTM and ANQGSEA. The CDR3 has 14 amino acids. Trimming pared 4 bases from V and 4 bases from J, leaving 16 bases between. The CDR3: CSVGTRLGGETQYF. CDR3 nucleotide sequence: TGCAGCGTTGGAACCCGACTAGGCGGAGAGACCCAGTACTTC.

Points on this clonotype: A much larger clone differs by one base, so this may be a read error. The rearrangement links TRBV12-3 or TRBV12-4 to TRBJ1-2, with D uncertain. The CDR3 runs to 12 residues. With 7 bases removed from V and 7 bases from J, the gap between germline ends came to 13 bases. In nucleotides, the CDR3 is TGTGCCAGCACCCGTCGGGCCGGTGGCTACACCTTC. Translating it yields CASTRRAGGYTF.

There are a few counts of this clonotype. This chain links TRBV5-4 with TRBJ2-2; a possible D gene is TRBD2 (7 bases). The length of the CDR3 is 15 residues. Trimming pared 3 bases from V and 3 bases from J, leaving 12 bases between. The V gene's germline CDR1 is SGHNT and CDR2 YYREEE (reference sequence). In DNA form, the CDR3 reads TGTGCCAGCAGCTCCGGGGGGCTCGACACCGGGGAGCTGTTTTTT. It codes for CASSSGGLDTGELFF.

The chain uses TRBV19 and TRBJ2-5; no firm D call. Trimming removed 5 bases at V and 2 bases at J, with 12 bases between. The CDR3 has 14 amino acids. CDR1 is LNHDA and CDR2 is SQIVND in the germline V gene (reference sequence). The CDR3 sequence: CASSLTEQQETQYF. The CDR3 DNA follows: TGTGCCAGTAGTTTGACGGAACAACAAGAGACCCAGTACTTC.

In this sample, this clonotype turned up many times. The rearrangement links TRBV29-1 to TRBJ2-1, with 13 bases that match TRBD2. This CDR3 is 15 amino acids long. Unmatched junction bases numbered 13, after V lost 7 bases and J lost 10 bases. Looked up from germline, CDR1 is SQVTM and CDR2 is ANQGSEA. CDR3 sequence reads: CSAALTSGGEREQFF. The CDR3 region has the DNA TGCAGCGCCGCTCTTACTAGCGGGGGGGAGCGAGAGCAGTTCTTC.

This clonotype was seen more than once but under ten times. This chain links TRBV14 with TRBJ2-3, with TRBD1 matching over 9 bases. The CDR3 is made up of 18 amino acids. J lost 0 bases, V lost 3 bases, and 10 bases had no gene match. From germline, CDR1 is SGHDN and CDR2 FVKESK. CDR3 sequence reads: CASSHSEGTGSSTDTQYF. The CDR3 DNA sequence: TGTGCCAGCAGCCATTCCGAGGGGACAGGGTCTAGCACAGATACGCAGTATTTT.

Ten or more counts support this clonotype. CDR3 protein: CSVVGTSGVLGEQYF. The CDR3 region has the DNA TGCAGCGTTGTGGGGACTAGCGGGGTCCTGGGGGAGCAGTACTTC. V is TRBV29-1 and J is TRBJ2-7; 13 bases map to TRBD2. Losses at the gene ends were 4 bases for V and 7 bases for J; bases not matched to a gene: 10. The CDR3 consists of 15 residues. The germline V gene encodes CDR1 SQVTM and CDR2 ANQGSEA.

Ten or more counts support this clonotype. The chain combines TRBV5-1 with TRBJ1-1; 7 nucleotides agree with TRBD1. Germline values: CDR1 SGHRS, CDR2 YFSETQ. The CDR3 has 14 residues. With V trimmed by 3 bases and J by 4 bases, 6 bases remained unmatched. This chain's CDR3 is CASSSENRGTEAFF. The CDR3 region has the DNA TGCGCCAGCAGCTCCGAGAACAGGGGCACTGAAGCTTTCTTT.

This clonotype was observed at least ten times. The chain links TRBV7-9 to TRBJ1-1; D ambiguous. The CDR3 is 15 residues long. Germline CDR1 is SEHNR and CDR2 is FQNEAQ (reference sequence). V was shortened by 4 bases and J by 2 bases, with 14 bases between the two germline ends. CDR3 residues: CASSSTDGRNTEAFF. The DNA of the CDR3 is TGTGCCAGCAGCTCAACTGACGGACGAAACACTGAAGCTTTCTTT.

This clonotype has just a few counts. The CDR3 DNA reads as TGTGCCAGCAGCCTGGGACCGGGACAGGGGGTTAGCGAGCAGTTCTTC. Translation: CASSLGPGQGVSEQFF. V and J are TRBV5-6 and TRBJ2-1; 11 bases map to TRBD1. CDR1 and CDR2 (germline): SGHDT, YYEEEE. The CDR3 extends over 16 amino acids. The ends lost 4 bases at V and 10 bases at J; junction bases unmatched: 13.